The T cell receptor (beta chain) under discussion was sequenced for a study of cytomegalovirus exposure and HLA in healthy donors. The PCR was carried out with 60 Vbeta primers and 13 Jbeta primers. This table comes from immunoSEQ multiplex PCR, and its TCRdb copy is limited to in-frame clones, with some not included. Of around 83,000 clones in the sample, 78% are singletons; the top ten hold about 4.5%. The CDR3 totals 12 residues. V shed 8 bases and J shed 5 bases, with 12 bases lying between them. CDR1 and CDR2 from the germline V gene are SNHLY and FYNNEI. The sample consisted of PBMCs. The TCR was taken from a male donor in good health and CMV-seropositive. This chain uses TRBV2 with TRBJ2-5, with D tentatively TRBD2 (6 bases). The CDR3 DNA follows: TGTGCCAGCCTGGAGGGCCGTGAGACCCAGTACTTC. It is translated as CASLEGRETQYF. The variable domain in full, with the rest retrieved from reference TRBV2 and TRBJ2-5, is EPEVTQTPSHQVTQMGQEVILRCVPISNHLYFYWYRQILGQKVEFLVSFYNNEISEKSEIFDDQFSVERPDGSNFTLKIRSTKLEDSAMYFCASLEGRETQYFGPGTRLLVL.